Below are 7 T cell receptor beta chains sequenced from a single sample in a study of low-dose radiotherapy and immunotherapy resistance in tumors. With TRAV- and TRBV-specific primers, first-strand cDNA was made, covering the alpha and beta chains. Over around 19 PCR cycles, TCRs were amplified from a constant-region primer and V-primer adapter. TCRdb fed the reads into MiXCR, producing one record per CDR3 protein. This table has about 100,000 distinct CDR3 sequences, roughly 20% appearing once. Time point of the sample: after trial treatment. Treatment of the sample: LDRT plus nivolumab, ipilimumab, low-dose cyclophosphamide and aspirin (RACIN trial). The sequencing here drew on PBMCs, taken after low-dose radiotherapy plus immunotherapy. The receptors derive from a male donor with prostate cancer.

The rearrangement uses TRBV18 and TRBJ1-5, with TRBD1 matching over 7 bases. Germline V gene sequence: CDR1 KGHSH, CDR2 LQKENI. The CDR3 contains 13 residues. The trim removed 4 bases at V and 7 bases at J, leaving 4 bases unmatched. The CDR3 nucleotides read TGTGCCAGCTCACAGGGGGCTAGCCAGCCCCAGCATTTT. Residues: CASSQGASQPQHF.

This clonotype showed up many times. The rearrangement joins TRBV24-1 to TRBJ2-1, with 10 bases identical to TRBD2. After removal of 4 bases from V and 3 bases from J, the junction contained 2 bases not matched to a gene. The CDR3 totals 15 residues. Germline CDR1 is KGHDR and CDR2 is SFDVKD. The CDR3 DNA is TGTGCCACCAGTGACCCTAGCGGGGGCTACAATGAGCAGTTCTTC. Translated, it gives CATSDPSGGYNEQFF.

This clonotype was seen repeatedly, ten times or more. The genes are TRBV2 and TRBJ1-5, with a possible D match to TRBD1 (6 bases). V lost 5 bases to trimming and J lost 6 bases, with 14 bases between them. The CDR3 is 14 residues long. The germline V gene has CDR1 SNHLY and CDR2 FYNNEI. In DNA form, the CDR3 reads TGTGCCAGCAGTACCGACAGGTCCAGTCAGCCCCAGCATTTT. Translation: CASSTDRSSQPQHF.

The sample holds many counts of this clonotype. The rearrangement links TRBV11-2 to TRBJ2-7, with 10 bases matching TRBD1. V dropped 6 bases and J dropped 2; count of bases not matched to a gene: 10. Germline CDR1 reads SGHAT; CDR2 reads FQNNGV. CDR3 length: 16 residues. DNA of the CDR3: TGTGCCAGCAGTCCGAATCCGGGACAGGGGCCCTACGAGCAGTACTTC. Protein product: CASSPNPGQGPYEQYF.

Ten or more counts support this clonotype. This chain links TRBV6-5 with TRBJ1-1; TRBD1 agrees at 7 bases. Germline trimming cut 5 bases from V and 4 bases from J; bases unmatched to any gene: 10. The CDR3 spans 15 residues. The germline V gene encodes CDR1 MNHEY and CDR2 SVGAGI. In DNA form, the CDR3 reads TGTGCCAGCAGTACAAGGGGGCGGGAAGGCACTGAAGCTTTCTTT. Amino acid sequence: CASSTRGREGTEAFF.

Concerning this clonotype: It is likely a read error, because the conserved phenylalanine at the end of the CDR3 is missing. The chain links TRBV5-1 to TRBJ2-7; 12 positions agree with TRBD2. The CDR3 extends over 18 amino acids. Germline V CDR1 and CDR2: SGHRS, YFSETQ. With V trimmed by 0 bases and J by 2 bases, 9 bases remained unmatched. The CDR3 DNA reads TGCGCCAGCAGCTTGGATGTAGGACTAGCGGGGCAGACCTACGAGCAGTACCTC. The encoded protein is CASSLDVGLAGQTYEQYL.

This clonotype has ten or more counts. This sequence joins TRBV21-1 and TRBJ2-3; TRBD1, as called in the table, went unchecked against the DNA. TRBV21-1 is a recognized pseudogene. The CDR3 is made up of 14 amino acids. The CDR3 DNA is TGTGCCAGCACCCCGGACAGCGGCACAGATACGCAGTATTTT. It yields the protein CASTPDSGTDTQYF.